This T cell receptor beta chain was retrieved from a study of blood T cell repertoires in COVID-19. Assay used: immunoSEQ multiplex PCR; TCRdb lists only in-frame clones, some missing. The top ten hold roughly 12% of the sample, which has tens of thousands of clones, around 86% seen once. Germline values: CDR1 LNHDA, CDR2 SQIVND (reference sequence). The CDR3 length is 14 residues. With V trimmed by 4 bases and J by 5 bases, 4 bases remained unmatched. The receptor was isolated from a human donor in a cohort sampled during active COVID-19. The sample was peripheral blood. The V call is TRBV19, the J call TRBJ1-5; 8 nucleotides align to TRBD1. CDR3 sequence reads: CASSSRGLDQPQHF. The CDR3 coding sequence is TGTGCCAGTAGTAGCAGGGGGCTGGATCAGCCCCAGCATTTT.